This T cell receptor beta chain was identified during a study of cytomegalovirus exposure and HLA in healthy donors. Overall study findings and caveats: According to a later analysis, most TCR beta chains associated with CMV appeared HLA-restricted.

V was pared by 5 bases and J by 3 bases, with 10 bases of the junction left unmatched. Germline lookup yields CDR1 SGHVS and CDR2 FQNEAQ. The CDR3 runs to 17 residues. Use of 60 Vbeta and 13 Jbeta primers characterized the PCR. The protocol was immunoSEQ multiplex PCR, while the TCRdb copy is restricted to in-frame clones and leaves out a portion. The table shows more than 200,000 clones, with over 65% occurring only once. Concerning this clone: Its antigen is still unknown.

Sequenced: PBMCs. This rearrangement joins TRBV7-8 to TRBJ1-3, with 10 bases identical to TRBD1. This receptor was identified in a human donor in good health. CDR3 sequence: CASSRTRTGGSGNTIYF. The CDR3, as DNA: TGTGCCAGCAGCCGAACTAGGACAGGGGGTAGTGGAAACACCATATATTTT.